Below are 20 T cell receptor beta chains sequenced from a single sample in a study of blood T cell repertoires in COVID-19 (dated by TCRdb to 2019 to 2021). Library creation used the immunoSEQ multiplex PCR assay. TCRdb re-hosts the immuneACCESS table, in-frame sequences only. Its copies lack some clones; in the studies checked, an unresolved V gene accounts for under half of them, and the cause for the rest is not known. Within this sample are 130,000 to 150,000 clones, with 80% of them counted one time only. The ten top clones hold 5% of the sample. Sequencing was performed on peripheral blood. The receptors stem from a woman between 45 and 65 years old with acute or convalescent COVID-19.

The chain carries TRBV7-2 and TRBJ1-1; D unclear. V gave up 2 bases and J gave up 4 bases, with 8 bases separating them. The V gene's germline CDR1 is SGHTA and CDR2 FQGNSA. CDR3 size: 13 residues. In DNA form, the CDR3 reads TGTGCCAGCAGCTTACTGAGGGTCACTGAAGCTTTCTTT. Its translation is CASSLLRVTEAFF. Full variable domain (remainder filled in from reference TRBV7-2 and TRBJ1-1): GAGVSQSPSNKVTEKGKDVELRCDPISGHTALYWYRQSLGQGLEFLIYFQGNSAPDKSGLPSDRFSAERTGGSVSTLTIQRTQQEDSAVYLCASSLLRVTEAFFGQGTRLTVV.

The CDR3 sequence: CASSHASSVGGGELFF. CDR3 DNA: TGTGCCAGCAGCCACGCCTCCTCGGTGGGGGGCGGGGAGCTGTTTTTT. The chain has TRBV3-1 (or the pseudogene TRBV3-2) and TRBJ2-2; D is perhaps TRBD2 (6 bases). Per the germline V gene, CDR1 is LGHDT and CDR2 is YNNKEL (reference sequence). Trimming took off 3 bases at V and 7 bases at J, with 18 bases between the two ends. The CDR3 has 16 amino acids.

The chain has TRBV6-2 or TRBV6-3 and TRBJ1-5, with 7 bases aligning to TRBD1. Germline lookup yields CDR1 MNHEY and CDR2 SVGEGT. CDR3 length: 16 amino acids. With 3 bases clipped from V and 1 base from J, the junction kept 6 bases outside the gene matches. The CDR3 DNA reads TGTGCCAGCAGTTATTACGGGACAGCCAGCAATCAGCCCCAGCATTTT. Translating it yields CASSYYGTASNQPQHF.

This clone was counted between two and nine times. In nucleotides, the CDR3 is TGCGCCAGCAGCTTGGGACAGGCGTGGACTAACTATGGCTACACCTTC. The encoded protein is CASSLGQAWTNYGYTF. The V call is TRBV5-1, the J call TRBJ1-2, with D maybe TRBD1 (6 bases). Trimming took 0 bases from V and 0 from J, leaving 12 bases between them. The germline CDR1 and CDR2 sequences are SGHRS and YFSETQ. CDR3 length: 16 amino acids.

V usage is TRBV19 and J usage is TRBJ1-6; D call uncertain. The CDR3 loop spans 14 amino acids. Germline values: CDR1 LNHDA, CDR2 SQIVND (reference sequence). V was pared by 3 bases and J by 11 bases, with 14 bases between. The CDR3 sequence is CASSIGYGSPPLHF. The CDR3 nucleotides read TGTGCCAGTAGTATCGGGTACGGTAGTCCACCCCTCCACTTT.

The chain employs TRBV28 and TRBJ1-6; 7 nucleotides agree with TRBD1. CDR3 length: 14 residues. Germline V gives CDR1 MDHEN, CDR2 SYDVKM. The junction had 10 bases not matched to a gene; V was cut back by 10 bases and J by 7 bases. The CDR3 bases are TGTGCCACATTCCTCCGGGACAGCAATTCACCCCTCCACTTT. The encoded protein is CATFLRDSNSPLHF.

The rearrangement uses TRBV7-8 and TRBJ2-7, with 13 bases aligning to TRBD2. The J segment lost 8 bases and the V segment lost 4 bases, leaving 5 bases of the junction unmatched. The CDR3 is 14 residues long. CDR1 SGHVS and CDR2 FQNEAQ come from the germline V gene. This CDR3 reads CASSSGTSGTQQYF. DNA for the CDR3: TGTGCCAGCAGCTCCGGGACTAGCGGGACCCAGCAGTACTTC. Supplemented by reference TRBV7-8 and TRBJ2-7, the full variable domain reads GAGVSQSPRYKVAKRGQDVALRCDPISGHVSLFWYQQALGQGPEFLTYFQNEAQLDKSGLPSDRFFAERPEGSVSTLKIQRTQQEDSAVYLCASSSGTSGTQQYFGPGTRLTVT.

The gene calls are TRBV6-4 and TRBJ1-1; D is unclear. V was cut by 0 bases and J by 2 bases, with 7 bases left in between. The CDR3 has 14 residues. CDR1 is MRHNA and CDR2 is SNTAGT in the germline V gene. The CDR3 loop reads CASSDSALNTEAFF. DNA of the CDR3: TGTGCCAGCAGTGACTCGGCCCTTAACACTGAAGCTTTCTTT.

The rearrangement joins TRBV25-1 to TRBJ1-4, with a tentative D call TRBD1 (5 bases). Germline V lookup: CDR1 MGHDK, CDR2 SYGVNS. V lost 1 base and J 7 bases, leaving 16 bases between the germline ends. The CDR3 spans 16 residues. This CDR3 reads CASSESRDRGGEKLFF. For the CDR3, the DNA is TGTGCCAGCAGTGAATCTAGGGATCGGGGGGGTGAAAAACTGTTTTTT.

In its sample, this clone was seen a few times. The CDR3 nucleotides read TGTGCCAGCAGCTTCGGACAGGACACTGAAGCTTTCTTT. Amino acids: CASSFGQDTEAFF. The V gene is TRBV7-2, the J gene TRBJ1-1; TRBD1 aligns across 7 bases. The V and J ends lost 3 bases and 3 bases, in that order; junction bases with no gene match: 1. CDR1 is SGHTA and CDR2 is FQGNSA in the germline V gene. The CDR3 spans 13 residues.

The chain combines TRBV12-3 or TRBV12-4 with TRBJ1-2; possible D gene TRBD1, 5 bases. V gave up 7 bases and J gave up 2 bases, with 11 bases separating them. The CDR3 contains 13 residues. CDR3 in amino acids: CASTRGGNYGYTF. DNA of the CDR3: TGTGCCAGCACCCGGGGGGGGAACTATGGCTACACCTTC.

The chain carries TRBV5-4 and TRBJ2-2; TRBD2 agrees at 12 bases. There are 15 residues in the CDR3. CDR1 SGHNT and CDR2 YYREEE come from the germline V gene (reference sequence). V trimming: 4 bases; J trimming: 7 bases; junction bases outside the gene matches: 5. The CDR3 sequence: CASSLAGGLDGELFF. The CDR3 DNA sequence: TGTGCCAGCAGCCTAGCGGGGGGGCTCGACGGGGAGCTGTTTTTT. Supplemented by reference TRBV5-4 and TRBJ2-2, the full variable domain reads ETGVTQSPTHLIKTRGQQVTLRCSSQSGHNTVSWYQQALGQGPQFIFQYYREEENGRGNFPPRFSGLQFPNYSSELNVNALELDDSALYLCASSLAGGLDGELFFGEGSRLTVL.

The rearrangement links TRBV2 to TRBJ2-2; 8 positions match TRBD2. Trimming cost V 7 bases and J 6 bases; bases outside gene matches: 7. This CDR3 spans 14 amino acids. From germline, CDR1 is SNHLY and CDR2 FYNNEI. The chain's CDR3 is CASTGGVQAGELFF. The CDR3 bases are TGTGCCAGCACCGGGGGGGTCCAAGCCGGGGAGCTGTTTTTT.

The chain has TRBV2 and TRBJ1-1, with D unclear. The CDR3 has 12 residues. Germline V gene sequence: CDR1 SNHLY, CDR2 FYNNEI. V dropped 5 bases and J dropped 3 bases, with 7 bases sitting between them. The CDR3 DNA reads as TGTGCCAGCAGTCAACAGCACACTGAAGCTTTCTTT. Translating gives CASSQQHTEAFF.

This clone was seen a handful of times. CDR3 in DNA: TGTGCCAGCAGTTCATTACAGGGAGCTGGGCCTGAAGCTTTCTTT. Translating gives CASSSLQGAGPEAFF. V is TRBV6-2 or TRBV6-3 and J is TRBJ1-1; tentative D call: TRBD1 (6 bases). Germline V lookup: CDR1 MNHEY, CDR2 SVGEGT. The CDR3 is 15 amino acids. The V end was cut by 4 bases, the J end by 6 bases, with 18 bases between.

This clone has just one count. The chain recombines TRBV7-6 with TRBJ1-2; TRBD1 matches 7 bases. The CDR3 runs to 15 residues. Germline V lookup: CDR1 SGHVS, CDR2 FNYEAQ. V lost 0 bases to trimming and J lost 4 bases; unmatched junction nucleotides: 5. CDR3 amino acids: CASSLAAGGPYGYTF. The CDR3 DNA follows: TGTGCCAGCAGCTTAGCGGCAGGGGGACCCTATGGCTACACCTTC.

Here the CDR3 DNA reads TGTGCCAGCAGTGACACCGGGACAGATTATGGCTACACCTTC. Protein sequence: CASSDTGTDYGYTF. The rearrangement joins TRBV6-1 to TRBJ1-2; 7 bases map to TRBD1. This CDR3 is built from 14 residues. V lost 3 bases and J lost 5; bases outside the gene matches: 6. Germline CDR1 and CDR2: MNHNS and SASEGT.

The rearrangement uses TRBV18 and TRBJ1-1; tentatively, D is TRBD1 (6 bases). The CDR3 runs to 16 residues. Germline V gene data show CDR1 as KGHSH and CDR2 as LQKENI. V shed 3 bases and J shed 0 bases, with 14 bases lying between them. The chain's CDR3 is CASSPPNRDLNTEAFF. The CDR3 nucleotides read TGTGCCAGCTCACCGCCTAACAGGGATCTGAACACTGAAGCTTTCTTT. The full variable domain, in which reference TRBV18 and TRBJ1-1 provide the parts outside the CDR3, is NAGVMQNPRHLVRRRGQEARLRCSPMKGHSHVYWYRQLPEEGLKFMVYLQKENIIDESGMPKERFSAEFPKEGPSILRIQQVVRGDSAAYFCASSPPNRDLNTEAFFGQGTRLTVV.

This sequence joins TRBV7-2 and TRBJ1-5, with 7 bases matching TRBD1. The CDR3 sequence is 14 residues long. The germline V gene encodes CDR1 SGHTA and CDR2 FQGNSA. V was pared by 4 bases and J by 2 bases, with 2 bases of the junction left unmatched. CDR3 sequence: CASSSGQGNQPQHF. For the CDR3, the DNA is TGTGCCAGCAGCTCCGGACAGGGCAATCAGCCCCAGCATTTT.

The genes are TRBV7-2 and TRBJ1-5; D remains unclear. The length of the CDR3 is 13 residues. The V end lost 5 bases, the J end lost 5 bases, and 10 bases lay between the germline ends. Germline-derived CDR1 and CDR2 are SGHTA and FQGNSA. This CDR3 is CASSQAAYQPQHF. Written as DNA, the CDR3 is TGTGCCAGCAGCCAGGCAGCCTATCAGCCCCAGCATTTT.